This record looks at one TCR beta chain sequence and its context. The data were obtained in a study of blood T cell repertoires in COVID-19. Study at large: Whether acute or convalescent, the COVID-19 samples came from the United States, Italy and Spain. T cells, B-cell-depleted T cells, or PBMCs provided the cDNA or gDNA that served as material.

Original processing notes: Reference gene primer amplification in the assay estimated nucleated cell counts. Data came from immunoSEQ multiplex PCR; TCRdb stores just in-frame clones and leaves some out. From that table come the V and J calls and clone size; the DNA was used to work out D and trimming. The sample records under 150,000 clones, 88% being singletons. Germline lookup yields CDR1 SEHNR and CDR2 FQNEAQ (reference sequence). V lost 4 bases to trimming and J lost 0 bases, with 10 bases between them. CDR3 length: 15 amino acids. The specimen sequenced was peripheral blood. The sequence derives from a man aged 45-65 years with acute or convalescent COVID-19. This chain joins TRBV7-9 and TRBJ2-1; D gene ambiguous. The CDR3 DNA reads as TGTGCCAGCAGCTATGACTCGCTCTCCTACAATGAGCAGTTCTTC. Translation: CASSYDSLSYNEQFF.